The clone carrying this TCR beta chain was seen a single time. These data belong to a study of blood T cell repertoires in COVID-19. The overall study: Italy, Spain and the United States were the sources of the convalescent and acute COVID-19 samples.

The V and J ends lost 2 bases and 3 bases respectively, with 9 bases between them. This CDR3 is built from 13 residues. CDR1 and CDR2 (germline): SGHRS, YFSETQ. TCRdb keeps only in-frame clones here, not all; method: immunoSEQ multiplex PCR. The top ten hold around 1.1% of the sample, which has about 86,000 clones, about 87% seen once. The sample consisted of peripheral blood. This TCR was recovered from a human donor in a cohort sampled during active COVID-19. The genes are TRBV5-1 and TRBJ2-7; D gene unclear. CDR3 in amino acids: CASSFSLLYEQYF. In DNA, the CDR3 is TGCGCCAGCAGCTTTAGCCTACTCTACGAGCAGTACTTC. Full variable domain (outside the CDR3, taken from reference TRBV5-1 and TRBJ2-7): KAGVTQTPRYLIKTRGQQVTLSCSPISGHRSVSWYQQTPGQGLQFLFEYFSETQRNKGNFPGRFSGRQFSNSRSEMNVSTLELGDSALYLCASSFSLLYEQYFGPGTRLTVT.